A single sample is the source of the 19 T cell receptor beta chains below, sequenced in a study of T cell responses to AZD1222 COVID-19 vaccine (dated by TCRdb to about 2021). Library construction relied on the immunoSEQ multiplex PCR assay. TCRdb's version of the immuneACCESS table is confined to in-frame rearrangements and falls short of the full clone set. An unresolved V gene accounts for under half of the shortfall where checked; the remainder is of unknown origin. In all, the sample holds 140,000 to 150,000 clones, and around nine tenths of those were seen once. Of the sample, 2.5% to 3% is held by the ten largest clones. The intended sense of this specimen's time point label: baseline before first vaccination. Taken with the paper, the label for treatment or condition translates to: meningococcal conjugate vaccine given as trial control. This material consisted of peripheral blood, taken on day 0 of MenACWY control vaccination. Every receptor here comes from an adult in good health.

The CDR3 here is CASRLAWGGYTF. The DNA for the CDR3 is TGTGCCAGCAGGCTCGCTTGGGGCGGCTACACCTTC. The chain employs TRBV27 and TRBJ1-2; tentatively, D is TRBD1 (5 bases). The V and J ends lost 6 bases and 8 bases respectively, with 13 bases between them. CDR3 size: 12 residues. Looked up from germline, CDR1 is MNHEY and CDR2 is SMNVEV (reference sequence).

The CDR3: CASSPPVNTEAFF. In DNA form, the CDR3 reads TGTGCCAGCAGCCCCCCTGTTAATACTGAAGCTTTCTTT. V gene TRBV7-9 combines with J gene TRBJ1-1; no definite D call. The V gene lost 5 bases and the J gene lost 5 bases, with 12 bases spanning the gap. Germline loops: CDR1 SEHNR, CDR2 FQNEAQ (reference sequence). The CDR3 contains 13 residues.

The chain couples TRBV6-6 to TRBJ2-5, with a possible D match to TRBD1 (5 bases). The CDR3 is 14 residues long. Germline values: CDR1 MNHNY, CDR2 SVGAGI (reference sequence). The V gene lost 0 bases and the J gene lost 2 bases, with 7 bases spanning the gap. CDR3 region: CASSYSGVQETQYF. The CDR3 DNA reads TGTGCCAGCAGTTACTCAGGGGTACAAGAGACCCAGTACTTC.

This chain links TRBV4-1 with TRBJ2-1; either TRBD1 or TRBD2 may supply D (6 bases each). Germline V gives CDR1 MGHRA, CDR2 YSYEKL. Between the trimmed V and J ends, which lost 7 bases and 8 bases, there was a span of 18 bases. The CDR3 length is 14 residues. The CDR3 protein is CASNQGLGGDEQFF. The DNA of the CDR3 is TGCGCCAGCAACCAGGGACTGGGGGGCGATGAGCAGTTCTTC.

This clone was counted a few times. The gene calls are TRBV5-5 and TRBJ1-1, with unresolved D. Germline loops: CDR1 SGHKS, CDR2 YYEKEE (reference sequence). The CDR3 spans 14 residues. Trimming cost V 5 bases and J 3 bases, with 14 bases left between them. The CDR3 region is CASRRDIVDTEAFF. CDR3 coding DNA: TGTGCCAGCAGGAGAGATATCGTGGACACTGAAGCTTTCTTT.

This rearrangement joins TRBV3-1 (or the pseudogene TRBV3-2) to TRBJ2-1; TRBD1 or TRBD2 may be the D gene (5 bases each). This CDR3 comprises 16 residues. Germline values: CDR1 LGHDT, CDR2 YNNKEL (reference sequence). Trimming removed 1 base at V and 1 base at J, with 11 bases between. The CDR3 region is CASSQVRGPSYNEQFF. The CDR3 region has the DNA TGTGCCAGCAGCCAAGTACGGGGACCGTCCTACAATGAGCAGTTCTTC.

The CDR3 DNA sequence: TGTGCCAGCTCACCTGGGGGCACAGATACGCAGTATTTT. Its protein product is CASSPGGTDTQYF. The rearrangement links TRBV18 to TRBJ2-3; D remains ambiguous. Between the trimmed V and J ends, which lost 3 bases and 1 base, there was a span of 5 bases. The CDR3 runs 13 residues. CDR1 is KGHSH, CDR2 LQKENI, per germline.

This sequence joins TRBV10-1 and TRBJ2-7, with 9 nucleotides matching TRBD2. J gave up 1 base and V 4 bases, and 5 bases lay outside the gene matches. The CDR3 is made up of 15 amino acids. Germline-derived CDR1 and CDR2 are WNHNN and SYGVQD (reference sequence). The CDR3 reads CASSVRAGGSYEQYF. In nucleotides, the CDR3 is TGCGCCAGCAGTGTAAGAGCGGGAGGTTCCTACGAGCAGTACTTC.

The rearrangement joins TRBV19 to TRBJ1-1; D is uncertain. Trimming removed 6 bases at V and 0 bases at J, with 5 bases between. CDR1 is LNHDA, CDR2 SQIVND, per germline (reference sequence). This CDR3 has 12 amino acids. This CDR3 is CASSVMNTEAFF. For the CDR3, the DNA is TGTGCCAGTAGCGTCATGAACACTGAAGCTTTCTTT.

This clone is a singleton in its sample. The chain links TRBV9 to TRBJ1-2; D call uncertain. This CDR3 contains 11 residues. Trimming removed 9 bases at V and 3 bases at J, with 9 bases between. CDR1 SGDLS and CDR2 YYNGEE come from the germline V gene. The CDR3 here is CATGRDYGYTF. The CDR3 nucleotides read TGTGCCACCGGGAGGGACTATGGCTACACCTTC.

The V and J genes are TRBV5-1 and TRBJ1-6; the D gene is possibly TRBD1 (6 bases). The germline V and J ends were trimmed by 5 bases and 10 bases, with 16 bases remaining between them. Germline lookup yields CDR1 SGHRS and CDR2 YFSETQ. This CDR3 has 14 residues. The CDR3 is CASRPTGMESPLHF. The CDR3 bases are TGCGCCAGCAGACCCACAGGGATGGAGTCACCCCTCCACTTT.

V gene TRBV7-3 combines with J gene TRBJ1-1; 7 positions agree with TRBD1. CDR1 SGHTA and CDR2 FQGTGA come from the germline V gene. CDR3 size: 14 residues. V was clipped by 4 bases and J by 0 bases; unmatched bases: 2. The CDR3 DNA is TGTGCCAGCAGCTCGGGACAGCTGAACACTGAAGCTTTCTTT. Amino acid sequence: CASSSGQLNTEAFF.

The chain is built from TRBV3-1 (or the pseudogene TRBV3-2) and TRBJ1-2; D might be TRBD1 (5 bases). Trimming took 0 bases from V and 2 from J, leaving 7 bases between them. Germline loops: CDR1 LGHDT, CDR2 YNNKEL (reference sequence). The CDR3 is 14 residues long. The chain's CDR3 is CASSQEGANYGYTF. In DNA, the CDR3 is TGTGCCAGCAGCCAAGAAGGGGCAAACTATGGCTACACCTTC.

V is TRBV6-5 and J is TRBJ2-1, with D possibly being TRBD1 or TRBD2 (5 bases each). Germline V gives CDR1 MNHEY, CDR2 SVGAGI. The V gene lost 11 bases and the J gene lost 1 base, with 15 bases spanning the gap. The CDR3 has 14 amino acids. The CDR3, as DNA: TGTGCCGGGGGAGCCCACAGGTCCTACAATGAGCAGTTCTTC. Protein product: CAGGAHRSYNEQFF.

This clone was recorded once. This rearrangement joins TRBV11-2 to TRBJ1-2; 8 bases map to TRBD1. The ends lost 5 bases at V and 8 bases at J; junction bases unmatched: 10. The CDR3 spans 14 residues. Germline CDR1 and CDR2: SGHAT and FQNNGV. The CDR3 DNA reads TGTGCCAGCAGCCCCGGACAGGGAAGGGGCGGCTACACCTTC. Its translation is CASSPGQGRGGYTF.

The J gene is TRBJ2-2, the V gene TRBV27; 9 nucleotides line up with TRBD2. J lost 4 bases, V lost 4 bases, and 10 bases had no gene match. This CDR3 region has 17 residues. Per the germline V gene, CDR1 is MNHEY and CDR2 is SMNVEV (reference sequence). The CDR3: CASSSVSGRRVTGELFF. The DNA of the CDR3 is TGTGCCAGCAGTTCCGTTAGCGGGAGACGGGTCACCGGGGAGCTGTTTTTT.

CDR3 in DNA: TGCAGTGTAAAACTGAACTACGAGCAGTACTTC. It specifies CSVKLNYEQYF. The chain employs TRBV20-1 and TRBJ2-7; no clear D. Germline CDR1 DFQATT, CDR2 SNEGSKA (reference sequence). Trimming left V 7 bases short and J 3 bases short, with 10 bases between. The CDR3 consists of 11 residues.

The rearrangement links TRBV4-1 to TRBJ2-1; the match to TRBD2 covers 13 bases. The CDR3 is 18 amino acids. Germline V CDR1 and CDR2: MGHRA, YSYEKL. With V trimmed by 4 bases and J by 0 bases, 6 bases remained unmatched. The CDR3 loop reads CASSLFRLAGGSYNEQFF. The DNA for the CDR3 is TGCGCCAGCAGCCTCTTTCGACTAGCGGGAGGCTCCTACAATGAGCAGTTCTTC.

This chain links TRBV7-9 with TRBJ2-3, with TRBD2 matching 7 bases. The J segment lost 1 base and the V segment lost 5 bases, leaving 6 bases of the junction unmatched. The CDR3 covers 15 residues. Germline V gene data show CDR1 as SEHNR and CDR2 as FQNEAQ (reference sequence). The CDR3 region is CASSVRGIGTDTQYF. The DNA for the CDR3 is TGTGCCAGCAGCGTGCGGGGGATCGGCACAGATACGCAGTATTTT. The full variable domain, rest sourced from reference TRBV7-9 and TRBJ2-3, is DTGVSQNPRHKITKRGQNVTFRCDPISEHNRLYWYRQTLGQGPEFLTYFQNEAQLEKSRLLSDRFSAERPKGSFSTLEIQRTEQGDSAMYLCASSVRGIGTDTQYFGPGTRLTVL.